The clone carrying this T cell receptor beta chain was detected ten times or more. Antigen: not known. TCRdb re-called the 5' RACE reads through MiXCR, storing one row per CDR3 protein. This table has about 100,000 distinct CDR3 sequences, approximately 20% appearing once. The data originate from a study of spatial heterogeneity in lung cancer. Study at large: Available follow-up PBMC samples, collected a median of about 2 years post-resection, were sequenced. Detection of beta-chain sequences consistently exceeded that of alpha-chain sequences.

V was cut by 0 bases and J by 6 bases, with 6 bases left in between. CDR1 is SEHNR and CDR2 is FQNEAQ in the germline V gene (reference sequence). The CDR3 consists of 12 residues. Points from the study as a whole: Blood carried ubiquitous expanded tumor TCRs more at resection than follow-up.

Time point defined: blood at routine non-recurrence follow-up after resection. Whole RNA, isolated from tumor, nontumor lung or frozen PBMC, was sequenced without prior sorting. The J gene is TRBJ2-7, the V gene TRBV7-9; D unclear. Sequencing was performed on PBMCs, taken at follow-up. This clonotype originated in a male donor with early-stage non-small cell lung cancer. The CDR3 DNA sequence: TGTGCCAGCAGCTTAGCCGGGTCCGAGCAGTACGTC. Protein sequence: CASSLAGSEQYV.